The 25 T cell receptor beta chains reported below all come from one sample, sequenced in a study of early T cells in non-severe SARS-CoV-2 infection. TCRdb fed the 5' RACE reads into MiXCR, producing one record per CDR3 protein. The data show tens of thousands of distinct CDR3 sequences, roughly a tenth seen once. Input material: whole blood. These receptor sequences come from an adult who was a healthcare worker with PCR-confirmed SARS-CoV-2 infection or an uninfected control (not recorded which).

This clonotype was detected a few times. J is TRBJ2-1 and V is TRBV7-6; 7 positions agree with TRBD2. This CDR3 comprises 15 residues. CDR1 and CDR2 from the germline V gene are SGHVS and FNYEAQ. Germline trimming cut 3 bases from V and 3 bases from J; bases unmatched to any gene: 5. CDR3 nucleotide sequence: TGTGCCAGCAGCTTTAGCGGGTCCCTCTACAATGAGCAGTTCTTC. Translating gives CASSFSGSLYNEQFF. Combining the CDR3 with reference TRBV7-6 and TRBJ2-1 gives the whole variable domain GAGVSQSPRYKVTKRGQDVALRCDPISGHVSLYWYRQALGQGPEFLTYFNYEAQQDKSGLPNDRFSAERPEGSISTLTIQRTEQRDSAMYRCASSFSGSLYNEQFFGPGTRLTVL.

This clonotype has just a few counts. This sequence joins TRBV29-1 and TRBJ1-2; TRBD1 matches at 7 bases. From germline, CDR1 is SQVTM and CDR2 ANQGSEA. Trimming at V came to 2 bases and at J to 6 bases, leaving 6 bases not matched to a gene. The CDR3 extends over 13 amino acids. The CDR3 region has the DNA TGCAGCGTTGAACAAAGAGGGGGCCATGGCTACACCTTC. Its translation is CSVEQRGGHGYTF. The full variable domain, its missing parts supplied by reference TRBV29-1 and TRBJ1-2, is SAVISQKPSRDICQRGTSLTIQCQVDSQVTMMFWYRQQPGQSLTLIATANQGSEATYESGFVIDKFPISRPNLTFSTLTVSNMSPEDSSIYLCSVEQRGGHGYTFGSGTRLTVV.

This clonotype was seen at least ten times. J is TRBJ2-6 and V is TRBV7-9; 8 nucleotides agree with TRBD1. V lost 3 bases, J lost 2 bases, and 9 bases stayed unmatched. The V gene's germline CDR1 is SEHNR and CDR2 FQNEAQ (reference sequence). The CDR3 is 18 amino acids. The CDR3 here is CASSFGDRYPPGANVLTF. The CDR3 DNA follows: TGTGCCAGCAGCTTCGGGGACAGGTACCCACCTGGGGCCAACGTCCTGACTTTC.

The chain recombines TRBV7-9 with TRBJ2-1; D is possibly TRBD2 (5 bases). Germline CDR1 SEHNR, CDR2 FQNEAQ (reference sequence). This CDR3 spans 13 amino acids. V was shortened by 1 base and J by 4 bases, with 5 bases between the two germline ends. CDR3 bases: TGTGCCAGCAGCTTAGGGACTTACAATGAGCAGTTCTTC. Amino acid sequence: CASSLGTYNEQFF.

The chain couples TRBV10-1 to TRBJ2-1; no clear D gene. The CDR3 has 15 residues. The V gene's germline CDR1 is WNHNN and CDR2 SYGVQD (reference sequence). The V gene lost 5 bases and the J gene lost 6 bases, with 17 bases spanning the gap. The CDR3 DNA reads TGCGCCAGCAGTAAGGTCCCCGGGTACGTCAATGAGCAGTTCTTC. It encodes CASSKVPGYVNEQFF.

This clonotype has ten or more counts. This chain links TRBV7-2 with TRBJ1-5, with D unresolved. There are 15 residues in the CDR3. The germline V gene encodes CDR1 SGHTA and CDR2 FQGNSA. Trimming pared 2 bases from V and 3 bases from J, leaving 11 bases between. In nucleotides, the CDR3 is TGTGCCAGCAGCTTAAGCGGGCGGGACAATCAGCCCCAGCATTTT. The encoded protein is CASSLSGRDNQPQHF.

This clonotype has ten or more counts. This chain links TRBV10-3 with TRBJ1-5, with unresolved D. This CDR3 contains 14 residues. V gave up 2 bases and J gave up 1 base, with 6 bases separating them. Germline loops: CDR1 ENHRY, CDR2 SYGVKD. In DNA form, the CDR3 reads TGTGCCATCAGTGAGGCCGCCAGCAATCAGCCCCAGCATTTT. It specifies CAISEAASNQPQHF.

The chain's CDR3 is CAINGENTDTQYF. In nucleotides, the CDR3 is TGTGCCATCAACGGGGAAAACACAGATACGCAGTATTTT. The chain couples TRBV10-3 to TRBJ2-3, with D tentatively TRBD2 (5 bases). The CDR3 length is 13 residues. The germline gives CDR1 ENHRY, CDR2 SYGVKD. Trimming took off 7 bases at V and 2 bases at J, with 10 bases between the two ends.

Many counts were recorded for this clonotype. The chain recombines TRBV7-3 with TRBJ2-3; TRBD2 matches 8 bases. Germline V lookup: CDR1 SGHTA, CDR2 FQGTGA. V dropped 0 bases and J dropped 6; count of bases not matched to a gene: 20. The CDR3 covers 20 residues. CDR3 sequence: CASSLTSVVPAGGRPDTQYF. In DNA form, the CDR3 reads TGTGCCAGCAGCTTAACGTCGGTCGTCCCGGCGGGAGGACGCCCCGATACGCAGTATTTT.

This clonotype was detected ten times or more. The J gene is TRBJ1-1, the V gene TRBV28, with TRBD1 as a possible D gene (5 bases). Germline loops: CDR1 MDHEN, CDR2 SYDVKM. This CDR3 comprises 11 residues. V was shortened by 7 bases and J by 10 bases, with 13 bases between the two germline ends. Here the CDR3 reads CASKIQGSAFF. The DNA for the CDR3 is TGTGCCAGCAAAATCCAGGGATCAGCTTTCTTT. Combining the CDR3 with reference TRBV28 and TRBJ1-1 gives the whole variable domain DVKVTQSSRYLVKRTGEKVFLECVQDMDHENMFWYRQDPGLGLRLIYFSYDVKMKEKGDIPEGYSVSREKKERFSLILESASTNQTSMYLCASKIQGSAFFGQGTRLTVV.

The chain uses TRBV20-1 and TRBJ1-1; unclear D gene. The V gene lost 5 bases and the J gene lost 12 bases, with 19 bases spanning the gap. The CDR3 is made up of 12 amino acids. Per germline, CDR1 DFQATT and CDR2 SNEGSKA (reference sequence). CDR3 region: CSAGTGPTEPFF. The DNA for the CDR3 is TGCAGTGCTGGAACCGGGCCCACGGAACCTTTCTTT.

CDR3 in DNA: TGTGCCAGCAGCCAGCGGGAGGGATACGAGCAGTACTTC. It is translated as CASSQREGYEQYF. This chain joins TRBV11-3 and TRBJ2-7, with 10 positions matching TRBD2. With 5 bases clipped from V and 4 bases from J, the junction kept 2 bases outside the gene matches. The germline V gene encodes CDR1 SGHNT and CDR2 YENEEA. There are 13 residues in the CDR3.

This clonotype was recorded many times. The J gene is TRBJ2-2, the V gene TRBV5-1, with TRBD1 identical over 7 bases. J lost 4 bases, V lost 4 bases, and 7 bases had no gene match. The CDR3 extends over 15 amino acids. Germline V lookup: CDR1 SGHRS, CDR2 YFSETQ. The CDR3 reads CASSPRTGLTGELFF. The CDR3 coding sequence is TGCGCCAGCAGCCCTAGGACAGGTCTCACCGGGGAGCTGTTTTTT. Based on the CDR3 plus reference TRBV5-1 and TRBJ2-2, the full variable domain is KAGVTQTPRYLIKTRGQQVTLSCSPISGHRSVSWYQQTPGQGLQFLFEYFSETQRNKGNFPGRFSGRQFSNSRSEMNVSTLELGDSALYLCASSPRTGLTGELFFGEGSRLTVL.

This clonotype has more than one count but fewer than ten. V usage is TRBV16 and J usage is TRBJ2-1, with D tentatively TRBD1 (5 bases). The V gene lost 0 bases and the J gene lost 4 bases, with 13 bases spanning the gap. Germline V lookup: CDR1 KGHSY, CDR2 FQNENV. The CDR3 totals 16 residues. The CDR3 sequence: CASSQSRRASYNEQFF. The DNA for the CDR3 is TGTGCCAGCAGCCAATCGCGCAGGGCGAGTTACAATGAGCAGTTCTTC.

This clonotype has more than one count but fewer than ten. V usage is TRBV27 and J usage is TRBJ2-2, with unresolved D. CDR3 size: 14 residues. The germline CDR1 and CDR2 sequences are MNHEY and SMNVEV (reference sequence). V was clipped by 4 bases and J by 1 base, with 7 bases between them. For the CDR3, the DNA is TGTGCCAGCAGTTCCTATAGGAACACCGGGGAGCTGTTTTTT. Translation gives CASSSYRNTGELFF.

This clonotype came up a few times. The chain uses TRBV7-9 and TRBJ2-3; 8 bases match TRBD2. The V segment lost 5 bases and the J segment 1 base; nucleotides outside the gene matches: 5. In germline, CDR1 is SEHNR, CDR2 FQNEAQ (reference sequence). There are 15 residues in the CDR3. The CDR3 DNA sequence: TGTGCCAGCAGCCCACTACTAGCGGGCACAGATACGCAGTATTTT. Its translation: CASSPLLAGTDTQYF.

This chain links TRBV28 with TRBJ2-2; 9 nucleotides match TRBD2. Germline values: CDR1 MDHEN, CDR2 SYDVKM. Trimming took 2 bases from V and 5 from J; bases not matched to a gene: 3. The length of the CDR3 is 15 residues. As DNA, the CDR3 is TGTGCCAGCAGTTTAGAAAGCGGGGGGACCGGGGAGCTGTTTTTT. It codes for CASSLESGGTGELFF. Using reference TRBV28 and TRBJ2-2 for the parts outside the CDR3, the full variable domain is DVKVTQSSRYLVKRTGEKVFLECVQDMDHENMFWYRQDPGLGLRLIYFSYDVKMKEKGDIPEGYSVSREKKERFSLILESASTNQTSMYLCASSLESGGTGELFFGEGSRLTVL.

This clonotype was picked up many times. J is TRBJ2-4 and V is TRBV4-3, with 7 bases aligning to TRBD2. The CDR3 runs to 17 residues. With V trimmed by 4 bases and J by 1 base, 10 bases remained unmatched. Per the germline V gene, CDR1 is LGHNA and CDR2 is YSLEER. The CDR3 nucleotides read TGCGCCAGCAGCCGTAGACTAGCAGAGTTGGCCAAAAACATTCAGTACTTC. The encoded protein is CASSRRLAELAKNIQYF.

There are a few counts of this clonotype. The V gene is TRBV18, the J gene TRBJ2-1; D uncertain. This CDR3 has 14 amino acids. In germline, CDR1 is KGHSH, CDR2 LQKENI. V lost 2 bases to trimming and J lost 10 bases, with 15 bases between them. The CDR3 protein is CASSPRASPEEQFF. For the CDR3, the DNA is TGTGCCAGCTCACCAAGGGCATCGCCAGAGGAGCAGTTCTTC.

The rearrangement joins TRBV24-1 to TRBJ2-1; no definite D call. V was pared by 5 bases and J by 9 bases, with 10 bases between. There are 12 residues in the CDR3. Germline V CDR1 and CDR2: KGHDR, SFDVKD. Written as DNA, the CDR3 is TGTGCCACCAGTGTTGGGCCCAGTGAGCAGTTCTTC. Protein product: CATSVGPSEQFF.

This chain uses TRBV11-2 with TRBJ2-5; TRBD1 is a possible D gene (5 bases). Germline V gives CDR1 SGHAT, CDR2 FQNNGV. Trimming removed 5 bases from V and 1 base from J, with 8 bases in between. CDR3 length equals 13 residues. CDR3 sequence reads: CASSPGFQETQYF. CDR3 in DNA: TGTGCCAGCAGCCCAGGGTTCCAAGAGACCCAGTACTTC.

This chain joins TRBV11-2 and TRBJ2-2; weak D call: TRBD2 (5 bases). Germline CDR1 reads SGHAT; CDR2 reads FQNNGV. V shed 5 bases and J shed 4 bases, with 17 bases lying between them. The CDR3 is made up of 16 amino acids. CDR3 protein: CASSDVRGSLTGELFF. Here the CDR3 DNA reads TGTGCCAGCAGCGACGTTAGAGGGTCCCTCACCGGGGAGCTGTTTTTT.

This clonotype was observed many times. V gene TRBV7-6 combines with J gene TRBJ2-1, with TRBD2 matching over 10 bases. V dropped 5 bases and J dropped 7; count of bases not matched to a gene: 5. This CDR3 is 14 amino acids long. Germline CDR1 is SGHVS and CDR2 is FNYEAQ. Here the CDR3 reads CASSASGSPNEQFF. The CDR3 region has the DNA TGTGCCAGCAGCGCTAGCGGGAGCCCTAATGAGCAGTTCTTC.

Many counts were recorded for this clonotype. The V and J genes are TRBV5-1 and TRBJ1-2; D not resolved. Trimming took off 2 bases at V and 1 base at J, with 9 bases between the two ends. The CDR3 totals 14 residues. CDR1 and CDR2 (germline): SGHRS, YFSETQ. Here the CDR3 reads CASSLAGDNYGYTF. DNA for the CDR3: TGCGCCAGCAGCTTAGCAGGCGATAACTATGGCTACACCTTC.

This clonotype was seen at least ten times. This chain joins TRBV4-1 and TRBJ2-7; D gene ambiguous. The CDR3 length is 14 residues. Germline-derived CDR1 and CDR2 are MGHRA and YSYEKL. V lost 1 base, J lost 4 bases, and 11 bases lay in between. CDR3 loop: CASSQVLDGYEQYF. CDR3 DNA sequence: TGCGCCAGCAGCCAAGTTCTGGACGGTTACGAGCAGTACTTC.